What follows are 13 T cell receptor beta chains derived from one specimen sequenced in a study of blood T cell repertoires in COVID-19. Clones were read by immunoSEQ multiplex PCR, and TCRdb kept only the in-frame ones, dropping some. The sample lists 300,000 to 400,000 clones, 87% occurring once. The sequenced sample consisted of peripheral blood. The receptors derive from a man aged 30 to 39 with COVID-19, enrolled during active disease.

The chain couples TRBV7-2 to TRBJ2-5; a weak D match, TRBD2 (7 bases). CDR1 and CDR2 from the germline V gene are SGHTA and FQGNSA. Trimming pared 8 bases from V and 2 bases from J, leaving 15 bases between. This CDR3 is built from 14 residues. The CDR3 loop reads CASGRGGRQETQYF. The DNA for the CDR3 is TGTGCCAGCGGCAGGGGCGGGAGACAAGAGACCCAGTACTTC.

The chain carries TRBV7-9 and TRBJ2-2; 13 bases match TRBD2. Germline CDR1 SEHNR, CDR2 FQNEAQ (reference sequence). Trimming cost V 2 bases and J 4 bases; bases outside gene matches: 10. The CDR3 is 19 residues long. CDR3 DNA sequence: TGTGCCAGCAGCTTATTGTGGACTAGCGGGAGAGGGCGCACCGGGGAGCTGTTTTTT. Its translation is CASSLLWTSGRGRTGELFF.

The CDR3: CASSKQQGNQPQHF. In DNA, the CDR3 is TGTGCCAGCAGTAAACAACAGGGGAATCAGCCCCAGCATTTT. The chain is built from TRBV27 and TRBJ1-5; 7 bases match TRBD1. The length of the CDR3 is 14 residues. V gave up 5 bases and J gave up 4 bases; unmatched junction bases: 5. In germline, CDR1 is MNHEY, CDR2 SMNVEV (reference sequence).

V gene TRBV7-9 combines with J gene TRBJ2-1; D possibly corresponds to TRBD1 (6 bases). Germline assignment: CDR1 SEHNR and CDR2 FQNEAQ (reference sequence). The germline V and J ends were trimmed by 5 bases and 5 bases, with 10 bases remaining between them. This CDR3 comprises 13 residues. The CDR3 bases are TGTGCCAGCAGCACCGGACAGCACAATGAGCAGTTCTTC. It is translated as CASSTGQHNEQFF.

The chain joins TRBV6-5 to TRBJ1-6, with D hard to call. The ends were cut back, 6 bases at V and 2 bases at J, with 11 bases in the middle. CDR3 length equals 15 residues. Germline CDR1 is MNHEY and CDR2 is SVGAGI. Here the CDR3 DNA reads TGTGCCAGCAGGCATGACACCACCTATAATTCACCCCTCCACTTT. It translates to CASRHDTTYNSPLHF.

The CDR3 loop is CASSPPGRNTEAFF. As DNA, the CDR3 is TGCGCCAGCAGCCCCCCAGGAAGGAACACTGAAGCTTTCTTT. This chain uses TRBV4-1 with TRBJ1-1; no definite D call. V was pared by 4 bases and J by 1 base, with 10 bases between. Germline V gene sequence: CDR1 MGHRA, CDR2 YSYEKL. The CDR3 has 14 amino acids.

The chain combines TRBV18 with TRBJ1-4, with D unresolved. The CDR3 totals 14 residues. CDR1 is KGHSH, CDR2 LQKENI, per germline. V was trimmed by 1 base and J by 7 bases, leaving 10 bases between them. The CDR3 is CASSPRDLSEKLFF. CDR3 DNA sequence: TGTGCCAGCTCACCACGAGATCTGAGTGAAAAACTGTTTTTT.

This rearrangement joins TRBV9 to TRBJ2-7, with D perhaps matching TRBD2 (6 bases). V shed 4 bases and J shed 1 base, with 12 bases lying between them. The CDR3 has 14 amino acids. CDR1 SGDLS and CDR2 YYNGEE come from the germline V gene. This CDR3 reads CASSLRGPSYEQYF. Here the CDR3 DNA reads TGTGCCAGCAGCCTGCGGGGCCCTTCCTACGAGCAGTACTTC.

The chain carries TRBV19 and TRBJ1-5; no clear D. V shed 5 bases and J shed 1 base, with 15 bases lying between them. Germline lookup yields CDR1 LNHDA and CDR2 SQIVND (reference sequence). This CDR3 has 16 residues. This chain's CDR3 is CASSPSASWSNQPQHF. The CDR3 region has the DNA TGTGCCAGTAGTCCTAGCGCTTCATGGAGCAATCAGCCCCAGCATTTT.

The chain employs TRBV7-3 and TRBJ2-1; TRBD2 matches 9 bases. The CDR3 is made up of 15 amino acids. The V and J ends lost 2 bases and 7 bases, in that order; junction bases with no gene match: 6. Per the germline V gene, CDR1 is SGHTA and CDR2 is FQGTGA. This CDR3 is CASSLGLAGNNEQFF. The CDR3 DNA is TGTGCCAGCAGCTTAGGTCTAGCGGGGAATAATGAGCAGTTCTTC.

The CDR3 region is CSVVRGSPYNEQFF. CDR3 sequence (DNA): TGCAGCGTTGTAAGAGGGTCCCCCTACAATGAGCAGTTCTTC. The chain couples TRBV29-1 to TRBJ2-1; D possibly corresponds to TRBD2 (5 bases). The V end lost 4 bases, the J end lost 2 bases, and 12 bases lay between the germline ends. Germline CDR1 and CDR2: SQVTM and ANQGSEA. The CDR3 has 14 amino acids.

This CDR3 is CASSLSTGAKNIQYF. In nucleotides, the CDR3 is TGTGCCAGCAGTCTATCGACGGGGGCCAAAAACATTCAGTACTTC. The chain uses TRBV7-9 and TRBJ2-4, with a tentative D call TRBD2 (5 bases). The CDR3 has 15 residues. Germline loops: CDR1 SEHNR, CDR2 FQNEAQ (reference sequence). Trimming shortened V by 6 bases and J by 1 base, and 13 bases separated the two germline ends.

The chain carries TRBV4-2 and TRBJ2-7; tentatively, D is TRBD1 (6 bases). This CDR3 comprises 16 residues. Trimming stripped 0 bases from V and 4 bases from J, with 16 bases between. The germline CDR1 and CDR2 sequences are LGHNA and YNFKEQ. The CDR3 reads CASSQEGSGDRYEQYF. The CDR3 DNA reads TGTGCCAGCAGCCAAGAGGGGTCAGGGGATAGGTACGAGCAGTACTTC.